These T cell receptor beta chains were read from a single sample in a study of memory CD4+ T cells and cytomegalovirus serostatus. Sequenced by immunoSEQ multiplex PCR; TCRdb stores in-frame clones only, minus some. Counted here are around 41,000 clones, roughly four fifths occurring once; the ten biggest clones make up approximately 6.5%. The sequenced sample was memory CD4+ T cells from blood. The receptor set was obtained from an adult in good health and CMV-seronegative. Both conserved end residues are part of each CDR3. The D gene is left open where the match is weak. Clone size is stated in some rows and not others, as once, few, many or a class when expanded.

CDR3	DNA	D	size	V	J
CASSPGQASRVDGYTF	TGTGCCAGCTCACCGGGACAGGCCTCCCGGGTTGATGGCTACACCTTC	TRBD1	few	TRBV18	TRBJ1-2
CAVGTGRDNQPQHF	TGTGCCGTAGGGACAGGGAGGGACAATCAGCCCCAGCATTTT	TRBD1	-	TRBV10-3	TRBJ1-5
CASSYDQGGGETQYF	TGTGCCAGCAGCTATGACCAGGGGGGAGGGGAGACCCAGTACTTC	-	-	TRBV7-9	TRBJ2-5
CASSDWAVGELFF	TGTGCCAGCAGTGACTGGGCGGTTGGGGAGCTGTTTTTT	-	-	TRBV6-1	TRBJ2-2
CASSLSGTGTPQHF	TGTGCCAGCAGCTTGTCCGGGACAGGGACGCCCCAGCATTTT	TRBD1	-	TRBV7-9	TRBJ1-5
CASSFSGTGKETQYF	TGTGCCAGCAGCTTCTCCGGGACAGGAAAAGAGACCCAGTACTTC	TRBD1	-	TRBV7-8	TRBJ2-5
CASRGGSYEQYF	TGTGCCAGCAGGGGGGGCTCCTACGAGCAGTACTTC	-	-	TRBV6-5	TRBJ2-7
CASSLLGWRATYSNQPQHF	TGTGCCAGCAGTTTATTAGGTTGGAGGGCCACTTATAGCAATCAGCCCCAGCATTTT	-	-	TRBV28	TRBJ1-5
CASSPGDRGYEKLFF	TGCGCCAGCAGCCCAGGGGACAGGGGTTATGAAAAACTGTTTTTT	TRBD1	-	TRBV5-1	TRBJ1-4
CASSLVTLEQFF	TGTGCCAGCAGCTTGGTAACTCTCGAGCAGTTCTTC	-	-	TRBV5-6	TRBJ2-1
CASSSQDWDRETQYF	TGTGCCAGCAGTTCCCAGGACTGGGACCGAGAGACCCAGTACTTC	-	-	TRBV6-5	TRBJ2-5
CASSDVAGGETQYF	TGTGCCAGCAGCGACGTAGCTGGGGGGGAGACCCAGTACTTC	-	-	TRBV9	TRBJ2-5
CASSLDTSSEQYF	TGCGCCAGCAGCTTGGATACTAGCTCCGAGCAGTACTTC	-	-	TRBV5-1	TRBJ2-7
CASSYSLETQYF	TGTGCCAGCAGTTACTCGCTAGAGACCCAGTACTTC	-	-	TRBV6-6	TRBJ2-5
CASSLAGPVYEQYF	TGTGCCAGCAGCTTAGCGGGGCCAGTCTACGAGCAGTACTTC	-	few	TRBV7-9	TRBJ2-7
CASSLITTRGGGNEKLFF	TGTGCCAGCAGCCTTATTACGACGCGGGGTGGGGGAAATGAAAAACTGTTTTTT	-	-	TRBV28	TRBJ1-4
CASSLGTAGYEQYF	TGTGCCAGCAGTTTAGGGACGGCCGGGTACGAGCAGTACTTC	-	-	TRBV27	TRBJ2-7
CASSYTSGTGREKLFF	TGTGCCAGCAGTTACACTTCCGGGACAGGGCGTGAAAAACTGTTTTTT	TRBD1	-	TRBV28	TRBJ1-4
CASSQGQTTSTDTQYF	TGTGCCAGCAGCCAAGGGCAGACTACTAGCACAGATACGCAGTATTTT	-	-	TRBV4-2	TRBJ2-3
CASSYIQSGTLSTDTQYF	TGTGCCAGCAGTTACATACAAAGCGGGACTCTTAGCACAGATACGCAGTATTTT	TRBD2	-	TRBV28	TRBJ2-3
CASSGRGGGATDTQYF	TGTGCCAGCAGTGGACGCGGAGGTGGAGCCACAGATACGCAGTATTTT	-	-	TRBV28	TRBJ2-3
CASSVGRVTNEKLFF	TGTGCCAGCAGCGTAGGCAGGGTAACTAATGAAAAACTGTTTTTT	-	-	TRBV9	TRBJ1-4
CASSLFSGLPTDTQYF	TGTGCCAGCAGCTTATTTAGCGGGTTACCCACAGATACGCAGTATTTT	TRBD2	-	TRBV7-2	TRBJ2-3
CASSLAGSSVTYEQYF	TGCGCCAGCAGCTTGGCCGGTTCTAGCGTAACCTACGAGCAGTACTTC	-	-	TRBV5-1	TRBJ2-7
CASRRRVLDEKLFF	TGTGCCAGCAGGAGACGGGTGTTAGACGAAAAACTGTTTTTT	-	-	TRBV6-1	TRBJ1-4
CASSSLGQSYGYTF	TGTGCCAGCAGTTCCCTCGGACAGTCGTATGGCTACACCTTC	-	-	TRBV28	TRBJ1-2
CASSTGHFSGNTIYF	TGTGCCAGCAGCACGGGCCATTTCTCTGGAAACACCATATATTTT	-	-	TRBV7-2	TRBJ1-3
CASSPVRGGTEAFF	TGTGCCAGCAGCCCCGTCAGGGGAGGTACTGAAGCTTTCTTT	-	-	TRBV7-9	TRBJ1-1
CATRGGAGEQYF	TGTGCCACCCGCGGGGGGGCAGGGGAGCAGTACTTC	TRBD2	-	TRBV6-1	TRBJ2-7
CASSVGGDTEAFF	TGTGCCAGCAGCGTGGGTGGGGACACTGAAGCTTTCTTT	-	-	TRBV11-3	TRBJ1-1
CASSFPIYRGRGAEQFF	TGTGCCAGCAGCTTCCCGATCTACAGGGGGCGTGGGGCTGAGCAGTTCTTC	TRBD1	-	TRBV7-9	TRBJ2-1
CASSLDWRNQPQHF	TGCGCCAGCAGCTTGGACTGGAGGAATCAGCCCCAGCATTTT	-	-	TRBV5-1	TRBJ1-5
CATSTPAGQGSYGYTF	TGTGCCACCAGCACACCCGCGGGACAGGGGAGCTATGGCTACACCTTC	TRBD1	-	TRBV15	TRBJ1-2
CASSTGVGQGWETQYF	TGTGCCAGCAGCACCGGAGTGGGACAGGGGTGGGAGACCCAGTACTTC	TRBD1	-	TRBV7-2	TRBJ2-5
CASSFNRGGDIQYF	TGTGCCAGCAGTTTTAACAGGGGGGGAGACATTCAGTACTTC	-	-	TRBV28	TRBJ2-4
CASTKGRGLGETQYF	TGTGCCAGCACCAAAGGGAGGGGTCTTGGAGAGACCCAGTACTTC	TRBD2	few	TRBV11-1	TRBJ2-5
CASSPTVAGDSEQYF	TGTGCCAGCTCACCTACGGTAGCGGGAGACTCCGAGCAGTACTTC	TRBD2	-	TRBV18	TRBJ2-7
CASSPGEEPQHF	TGTGCCAGCAGCCCCGGCGAGGAGCCCCAGCATTTT	-	-	TRBV7-9	TRBJ1-5
CAWSMSTYEQYF	TGTGCCTGGAGTATGAGTACCTACGAGCAGTACTTC	-	-	TRBV30	TRBJ2-7
CASSLSGQTNTEAFF	TGTGCCAGCAGCTTATCGGGACAGACGAACACTGAAGCTTTCTTT	TRBD1	-	TRBV7-9	TRBJ1-1
CASRRPGPRRNYEQYF	TGTGCCAGCCGTCGACCGGGGCCCCGAAGGAACTACGAGCAGTACTTC	-	-	TRBV28	TRBJ2-7
CASSQDRGAGANVLTF	TGCGCCAGCAGCCAAGATCGGGGAGCTGGGGCCAACGTCCTGACTTTC	-	-	TRBV4-3	TRBJ2-6
CSGARRTEAFF	TGCAGTGGGGCGAGACGAACCGAAGCTTTCTTT	-	-	TRBV20-1	TRBJ1-1
CASSLERTAVEQFF	TGTGCCAGCAGCTTAGAGAGGACGGCGGTTGAGCAGTTCTTC	-	-	TRBV11-2	TRBJ2-1
CASSFISETQYF	TGTGCCAGCAGCTTCATTTCAGAGACCCAGTACTTC	-	once	TRBV5-5	TRBJ2-5
CASSTLSGELFF	TGTGCCAGCAGCACCCTAAGCGGGGAGCTGTTTTTT	-	-	TRBV7-2	TRBJ2-2
CASSLSSPGGSDTQYF	TGTGCCAGCAGCTTATCTAGTCCGGGGGGGTCAGATACGCAGTATTTT	TRBD2	-	TRBV7-2	TRBJ2-3
CASSPGQYEQYF	TGTGCCAGCTCACCGGGGCAGTACGAGCAGTACTTC	-	-	TRBV18	TRBJ2-7
CASSSRWRGTSPQYF	TGCGCCAGCAGCTCGCGGTGGAGGGGTACCTCCCCCCAGTACTTC	-	-	TRBV4-3	TRBJ2-7